This TCR beta chain was retrieved from a study of technical replicates of blood from four donors. The data were produced by immunoSEQ multiplex PCR, yet TCRdb's version contains in-frame clones alone and is incomplete. The sample has some 89,000 clones, about 95% seen once. The source of this sequence is a human donor in good health. Sequences were obtained from T cells isolated from PBMCs.

CDR3 protein: CASSLEFTGREQFF. CDR3 in DNA: TGTGCCAGCAGCTTGGAATTCACCGGTCGGGAGCAGTTCTTC. The rearrangement uses TRBV5-4 and TRBJ2-1; D gene ambiguous. V lost 0 bases and J lost 10, with 14 bases in between. This CDR3 contains 14 residues. The germline V gene has CDR1 SGHNT and CDR2 YYREEE (reference sequence).